These 31 T cell receptor beta chains originate from one sample sequenced in a study of beta chain features in type 1 diabetes. General study results and limits: The study found moderately but significantly shorter TCRB CDR3s in all four CD4+ subsets of Type 1 diabetes patients.

Since all of the isolated RNA was reverse transcribed, expressed TCRB transcripts were what got sequenced. Sequencing was performed with immunoSEQ multiplex PCR; in TCRdb, only in-frame clones are kept and a portion is missing. This sample yields some 370,000 clones, of which 8.5% to 10% are seen a single time; around 0.66% belongs to the top ten. Antigens of these TCRs are unknown. Sequenced input: central memory CD4+ T cells from blood. The receptors shown here come from a man aged 25-45 years with type 1 diabetes.

This chain joins TRBV7-2 and TRBJ1-1, with a weak D call TRBD1 (5 bases). Germline assignment: CDR1 SGHTA and CDR2 FQGNSA. The V end lost 2 bases, the J end lost 3 bases, and 10 bases lay between the germline ends. The CDR3 is made up of 14 amino acids. CDR3 residues: CASSLLGGDTEAFF. The CDR3 DNA reads TGTGCCAGCAGCTTACTGGGGGGGGACACTGAAGCTTTCTTT.

The CDR3 region is CASSVAGVNPYEQYF. CDR3 coding DNA: TGCGCCAGCAGCGTAGCGGGAGTAAACCCCTACGAGCAGTACTTC. This sequence joins TRBV10-1 and TRBJ2-7; 9 bases match TRBD2. CDR3 length equals 15 residues. Germline V gene sequence: CDR1 WNHNN, CDR2 SYGVQD (reference sequence). J gave up 2 bases and V 6 bases, and 8 bases lay outside the gene matches.

This chain connects TRBV7-8 to TRBJ1-2; possible D gene TRBD1, 5 bases. Germline V lookup: CDR1 SGHVS, CDR2 FQNEAQ. This CDR3 contains 13 residues. Trimming cost V 5 bases and J 8 bases, with 15 bases left between them. CDR3 protein: CASSPQGVLGYTF. CDR3 coding DNA: TGTGCCAGCAGCCCCCAGGGAGTACTGGGCTACACCTTC.

This sequence joins TRBV6-6 and TRBJ2-2; D remains unclear. CDR1 and CDR2 (germline): MNHNY, SVGAGI (reference sequence). This CDR3 is 14 amino acids long. The CDR3 region has the DNA TGTTCTTCTGGTCAGACCGCGAACACCGGGGAGCTGTTTTTT. Encoded protein: CSSGQTANTGELFF.

The chain has TRBV5-1 and TRBJ2-1; unclear D gene. Trimming shortened V by 2 bases and J by 0 bases, and 12 bases separated the two germline ends. The germline V gene has CDR1 SGHRS and CDR2 YFSETQ. CDR3 size: 16 residues. This CDR3 is CASSFSGISSYNEQFF. CDR3 in DNA: TGCGCCAGCAGCTTTAGTGGGATCAGCTCCTACAATGAGCAGTTCTTC.

This clone was detected a few times. The V gene is TRBV27, the J gene TRBJ1-3, with D possibly being TRBD1 (5 bases). The CDR3 consists of 15 residues. Between the trimmed V and J ends, which lost 3 bases and 7 bases, there was a span of 16 bases. CDR1 and CDR2 from the germline V gene are MNHEY and SMNVEV (reference sequence). The CDR3: CASSFRRGAGNTIYF. CDR3 nucleotide sequence: TGTGCCAGCAGTTTTAGGCGCGGGGCCGGGAACACCATATATTTT.

There are a few counts of this clone. This chain uses TRBV4-1 with TRBJ2-7; D gene unclear. Germline V gene sequence: CDR1 MGHRA, CDR2 YSYEKL. With 4 bases removed from V and 1 base from J, the gap between germline ends came to 8 bases. This CDR3 is 13 amino acids long. DNA of the CDR3: TGCGCCAGCAGCCTAAGTGCATCCTACGAGCAGTACTTC. It translates to CASSLSASYEQYF.

This sequence joins TRBV5-4 and TRBJ2-3; D gene unclear. Trimming removed 4 bases at V and 0 bases at J, with 12 bases between. The germline gives CDR1 SGHNT, CDR2 YYREEE (reference sequence). The CDR3 is 15 amino acids. The CDR3: CASSVSSTSTDTQYF. The DNA for the CDR3 is TGTGCCAGCAGCGTTTCTAGTACTAGCACAGATACGCAGTATTTT.

This clone turned up a few times. The CDR3 DNA follows: TGTGCCAGCCTGTATTCGGACAGAAAAGAGACCCAGTACTTC. It translates to CASLYSDRKETQYF. This sequence joins TRBV2 and TRBJ2-5, with D perhaps TRBD1 (6 bases). CDR1 SNHLY and CDR2 FYNNEI come from the germline V gene. The V end was cut by 8 bases, the J end by 3 bases, with 16 bases between. The CDR3 is 14 amino acids.

This clone has at least ten counts. V gene TRBV7-9 combines with J gene TRBJ1-4; 8 bases are shared with TRBD1. Germline loops: CDR1 SEHNR, CDR2 FQNEAQ (reference sequence). CDR3 length: 15 residues. With 5 bases clipped from V and 5 bases from J, the junction kept 7 bases outside the gene matches. DNA for the CDR3: TGTGCCAGCAGCGGCTCAGGGGGCGCGAATGAAAAACTGTTTTTT. Residues: CASSGSGGANEKLFF.

Notes on this clone: One end of the junction fails to match germline, which may point to a read error. This chain uses TRBV4-1 with TRBJ1-1, with 7 bases that match TRBD1. The CDR3 sequence is 13 residues long. CDR1 is MGHRA and CDR2 is YSYEKL in the germline V gene. The CDR3 reads CASSPNRGPEAFF. In nucleotides, the CDR3 is TGTGCCAGCAGCCCAAACAGGGGACCTGAAGCTTTCTTT.

The genes are TRBV11-2 and TRBJ2-1; 11 bases match TRBD2. The CDR3 length is 15 residues. J lost 7 bases, V lost 6 bases, and 8 bases had no gene match. Germline V CDR1 and CDR2: SGHAT, FQNNGV. This CDR3 is CASSVTSGSSNEQFF. DNA for the CDR3: TGTGCCAGCAGTGTCACTAGCGGGAGTAGTAATGAGCAGTTCTTC. Full variable domain (rest looked up from reference TRBV11-2 and TRBJ2-1): EAGVAQSPRYKIIEKRQSVAFWCNPISGHATLYWYQQILGQGPKLLIQFQNNGVVDDSQLPKDRFSAERLKGVDSTLKIQPAKLEDSAVYLCASSVTSGSSNEQFFGPGTRLTVL.

This clone has only a few counts. This chain connects TRBV2 to TRBJ2-3, with a tentative D call TRBD2 (5 bases). This CDR3 comprises 16 residues. Germline V gene sequence: CDR1 SNHLY, CDR2 FYNNEI. The V gene lost 8 bases and the J gene lost 3 bases, with 21 bases spanning the gap. CDR3 loop: CASSERASRDTDTQYF. As DNA, the CDR3 is TGTGCCAGCTCCGAAAGGGCTAGCAGAGATACAGATACGCAGTATTTT.

This clone was observed a handful of times. The chain is built from TRBV29-1 and TRBJ2-3, with 8 bases fitting TRBD1. The CDR3 contains 13 residues. Per the germline V gene, CDR1 is SQVTM and CDR2 is ANQGSEA. V lost 7 bases and J lost 5; bases outside the gene matches: 8. In DNA, the CDR3 is TGCAGCGGGGCAGGGGGCGCTGAAGATACGCAGTATTTT. This encodes CSGAGGAEDTQYF.

This sequence joins TRBV15 and TRBJ2-1, with 10 positions matching TRBD2. The V gene's germline CDR1 is LNHNV and CDR2 YYDKDF (reference sequence). The CDR3 length is 16 residues. V lost 0 bases, J lost 8 bases, and 7 bases stayed unmatched. This chain's CDR3 is CATSRDSLAGEDEQFF. In DNA form, the CDR3 reads TGTGCCACCAGCAGAGATAGCCTAGCGGGAGAGGATGAGCAGTTCTTC.

The rearrangement joins TRBV6-4 to TRBJ1-1; a possible D gene is TRBD1 (5 bases). V dropped 4 bases and J dropped 3 bases, with 15 bases sitting between them. The germline V gene encodes CDR1 MRHNA and CDR2 SNTAGT. The length of the CDR3 is 15 residues. Here the CDR3 reads CASSGQGLTDTEAFF. The CDR3 DNA reads TGTGCCAGCAGTGGTCAGGGACTAACCGACACTGAAGCTTTCTTT.

This chain links TRBV6-6 with TRBJ2-2, with unresolved D. V was shortened by 5 bases and J by 5 bases, with 3 bases between the two germline ends. The CDR3 has 11 residues. Germline CDR1 is MNHNY and CDR2 is SVGAGI (reference sequence). CDR3 region: CASSQTGELFF. The CDR3 DNA sequence: TGTGCCAGCAGTCAGACCGGGGAGCTGTTTTTT.

This chain joins TRBV11-2 and TRBJ1-5; D is unresolved. Deletions cut 4 bases from V and 2 bases from J, with 9 bases between. This CDR3 has 14 residues. The germline CDR1 and CDR2 sequences are SGHAT and FQNNGV. DNA of the CDR3: TGTGCCAGCAGCTACCCGTGGGGCAATCAGCCCCAGCATTTT. Encoded protein: CASSYPWGNQPQHF.

The genes are TRBV10-3 and TRBJ2-7; 11 positions match TRBD2. This CDR3 spans 15 amino acids. The V and J ends lost 3 bases and 3 bases, in that order; junction bases with no gene match: 4. In germline, CDR1 is ENHRY, CDR2 SYGVKD. The CDR3: CAISDAGTSGYEQYF. CDR3 in DNA: TGTGCCATCAGTGACGCCGGGACTAGCGGCTACGAGCAGTACTTC.

Only a few counts were recorded for this clone. The J gene is TRBJ2-7, the V gene TRBV6-5; D might be TRBD1 or TRBD2, each matching 5 bases. The germline CDR1 and CDR2 sequences are MNHEY and SVGAGI. The CDR3 is made up of 13 amino acids. Trimming pared 7 bases from V and 2 bases from J, leaving 12 bases between. As DNA, the CDR3 is TGTGCCAGCAAACGGGACGGTGCCTACGAGCAGTACTTC. Encoded protein: CASKRDGAYEQYF.

The chain combines TRBV9 with TRBJ2-2; 9 bases align to TRBD1. The junction had 5 bases not matched to a gene; V was cut back by 4 bases and J by 1 base. This CDR3 spans 16 amino acids. Per the germline V gene, CDR1 is SGDLS and CDR2 is YYNGEE. The CDR3 DNA reads TGTGCCAGCAGCAAAGGGACAGGGAGGAACACCGGGGAGCTGTTTTTT. It encodes CASSKGTGRNTGELFF.

Only a few counts were recorded for this clone. CDR3 residues: CAWSSGQGGETQYF. The DNA for the CDR3 is TGTGCCTGGAGTAGCGGACAGGGGGGAGAGACCCAGTACTTC. V and J are TRBV30 and TRBJ2-5; 10 positions match TRBD1. The J segment lost 4 bases and the V segment lost 2 bases, leaving 4 bases of the junction unmatched. CDR3 length: 14 residues. CDR1 is GTSNPN, CDR2 SVGIG, per germline (reference sequence).

CDR3 in DNA: TGCGCCAGCAGCTCTTTCCTGGGACTAGCGGGAAGTTTAAGGGACAATGAGCAGTTCTTC. Translated: CASSSFLGLAGSLRDNEQFF. The rearrangement links TRBV5-1 to TRBJ2-1, with TRBD2 identical over 13 bases. CDR1 and CDR2 (germline): SGHRS, YFSETQ. This CDR3 comprises 20 residues. J lost 5 bases, V lost 3 bases, and 17 bases had no gene match.

This clone was counted between two and nine times. The chain has TRBV5-1 and TRBJ2-5; 13 nucleotides agree with TRBD2. The germline gives CDR1 SGHRS, CDR2 YFSETQ. This CDR3 is 17 amino acids long. The V segment lost 4 bases and the J segment 5 bases; nucleotides outside the gene matches: 11. CDR3 nucleotides: TGCGCCAGCAGCGTCGACCCGGGACTAGCGGGAAAGGAGACCCAGTACTTC. Translated, it gives CASSVDPGLAGKETQYF.

This clone was detected a few times. The V and J genes are TRBV30 and TRBJ1-4; 8 nucleotides match TRBD1. The ends lost 5 bases at V and 8 bases at J; junction bases unmatched: 10. This CDR3 region has 14 residues. CDR1 is GTSNPN, CDR2 SVGIG, per germline (reference sequence). The CDR3 loop is CAWSAGGEGEKLFF. CDR3 DNA sequence: TGTGCCTGGTCTGCAGGGGGCGAGGGGGAAAAACTGTTTTTT.

CDR3 loop: CASSRTDQETQYF. The CDR3 DNA follows: TGTGCCAGCAGCAGGACAGATCAAGAGACCCAGTACTTC. V is TRBV7-9 and J is TRBJ2-5; D is possibly TRBD1 (6 bases). CDR3 length: 13 residues. Per the germline V gene, CDR1 is SEHNR and CDR2 is FQNEAQ (reference sequence). V was clipped by 5 bases and J by 2 bases, with 9 bases between them.

In its sample, this clone was seen a few times. The V call is TRBV7-2, the J call TRBJ1-3; the D gene is possibly TRBD1 (5 bases). This CDR3 is built from 17 residues. Germline V lookup: CDR1 SGHTA, CDR2 FQGNSA. Trimming pared 3 bases from V and 0 bases from J, leaving 15 bases between. For the CDR3, the DNA is TGTGCCAGCAGCTTCGGACAACCTAGCTACTCTGGAAACACCATATATTTT. Its protein is CASSFGQPSYSGNTIYF.

The genes are TRBV6-4 and TRBJ1-2; TRBD1 agrees at 7 bases. The CDR3 contains 13 residues. Germline V gives CDR1 MRHNA, CDR2 SNTAGT. V lost 6 bases and J lost 8; bases outside the gene matches: 9. Here the CDR3 reads CASSPGTAGGYTF. Written as DNA, the CDR3 is TGTGCCAGCAGCCCAGGGACAGCTGGCGGCTACACCTTC.

V usage is TRBV18 and J usage is TRBJ1-1, with TRBD1 as a possible D gene (5 bases). Trimming cost V 3 bases and J 10 bases, with 9 bases left between them. The V gene's germline CDR1 is KGHSH and CDR2 LQKENI. The CDR3 is 11 amino acids. CDR3 protein: CASSPGPSAFF. DNA for the CDR3: TGTGCCAGCTCACCGGGACCATCAGCTTTCTTT. The full variable domain, its missing parts supplied by reference TRBV18 and TRBJ1-1, is NAGVMQNPRHLVRRRGQEARLRCSPMKGHSHVYWYRQLPEEGLKFMVYLQKENIIDESGMPKERFSAEFPKEGPSILRIQQVVRGDSAAYFCASSPGPSAFFGQGTRLTVV.

The chain is built from TRBV6-1 and TRBJ2-3; D is unresolved. The germline CDR1 and CDR2 sequences are MNHNS and SASEGT. The CDR3 spans 12 residues. V gave up 8 bases and J gave up 5 bases, with 11 bases separating them. CDR3 residues: CASLFNRDTQYF. Written as DNA, the CDR3 is TGTGCCAGCCTGTTTAACCGAGATACGCAGTATTTT.

V gene TRBV5-1 combines with J gene TRBJ2-7; 8 bases are a match to TRBD1. This CDR3 contains 14 residues. With V trimmed by 4 bases and J by 2 bases, 5 bases remained unmatched. From germline, CDR1 is SGHRS and CDR2 YFSETQ. The CDR3 loop is CASSRWTGTYEQYF. The CDR3 coding sequence is TGCGCCAGCAGCCGTTGGACAGGGACCTACGAGCAGTACTTC.